The 29 T cell receptor beta chains below all came from one sample that was sequenced in a study of STAT5B mutations in CD4+ large granular lymphocyte leukemia. Assay: immunoSEQ multiplex PCR; the TCRdb copy retains only in-frame clones and omits some. Altogether some 41,000 clones are present, about 81% being singletons, with the ten largest covering 0.3% to 0.45%. The sequenced sample was CD4+ T cells from blood buffy coats. Every receptor here comes from a human donor in good health.

The genes are TRBV30 and TRBJ2-1, with 10 bases lining up with TRBD1. The CDR3 is 14 amino acids. Germline CDR1 is GTSNPN and CDR2 is SVGIG (reference sequence). The J segment lost 7 bases and the V segment lost 3 bases, leaving 6 bases of the junction unmatched. CDR3 protein: CAWRGTGEWNEQFF. Here the CDR3 DNA reads TGTGCCTGGAGAGGGACAGGGGAATGGAATGAGCAGTTCTTC.

The gene calls are TRBV7-2 and TRBJ2-2; 7 nucleotides agree with TRBD1. In germline, CDR1 is SGHTA, CDR2 FQGNSA. The CDR3 spans 14 residues. The junction had 6 bases not matched to a gene; V was cut back by 8 bases and J by 3 bases. The CDR3 protein is CASAQGEHTGELFF. Written as DNA, the CDR3 is TGTGCCAGCGCTCAGGGGGAGCACACCGGGGAGCTGTTTTTT. Filled out from reference TRBV7-2 and TRBJ2-2, the complete variable domain reads GAGVSQSPSNKVTEKGKDVELRCDPISGHTALYWYRQSLGQGLEFLIYFQGNSAPDKSGLPSDRFSAERTGGSVSTLTIQRTQQEDSAVYLCASAQGEHTGELFFGEGSRLTVL.

This clone was detected a few times. V and J are TRBV9 and TRBJ2-2, with 9 bases aligning to TRBD2. Germline V gives CDR1 SGDLS, CDR2 YYNGEE. The CDR3 covers 17 residues. Trimming cost V 0 bases and J 2 bases; bases outside gene matches: 5. The chain's CDR3 is CASSVGLAGSNTGELFF. The CDR3, as DNA: TGTGCCAGCAGCGTAGGGCTAGCGGGGTCCAACACCGGGGAGCTGTTTTTT.

The rearrangement links TRBV28 to TRBJ2-7, with 12 bases fitting TRBD1. The CDR3 spans 14 residues. V was pared by 5 bases and J by 7 bases, with 6 bases of the junction left unmatched. The V gene's germline CDR1 is MDHEN and CDR2 SYDVKM. CDR3 sequence reads: CASSGTGGLWEQYF. Written as DNA, the CDR3 is TGTGCCAGCAGTGGGACAGGGGGCTTGTGGGAGCAGTACTTC. Supplemented by reference TRBV28 and TRBJ2-7, the full variable domain reads DVKVTQSSRYLVKRTGEKVFLECVQDMDHENMFWYRQDPGLGLRLIYFSYDVKMKEKGDIPEGYSVSREKKERFSLILESASTNQTSMYLCASSGTGGLWEQYFGPGTRLTVT.

The gene calls are TRBV4-3 and TRBJ2-1; D perhaps matches TRBD2 (7 bases). The V end was cut by 1 base, the J end by 6 bases, with 19 bases between. Germline lookup yields CDR1 LGHNA and CDR2 YSLEER. This CDR3 has 17 amino acids. The CDR3 sequence: CASSQGGGRGSINEQFF. DNA of the CDR3: TGCGCCAGCAGCCAAGGGGGGGGCCGAGGTAGCATCAATGAGCAGTTCTTC.

The gene calls are TRBV20-1 and TRBJ1-2, with D uncertain. Germline V gives CDR1 DFQATT, CDR2 SNEGSKA (reference sequence). This CDR3 region has 9 residues. V lost 5 bases, J lost 8 bases, and 6 bases lay in between. CDR3 protein: CSASWGYTF. The CDR3, as DNA: TGCAGTGCTTCGTGGGGCTACACCTTC.

V usage is TRBV11-3 and J usage is TRBJ2-7; TRBD2 aligns across 8 bases. From germline, CDR1 is SGHNT and CDR2 YENEEA. V trimming: 3 bases; J trimming: 1 base; junction bases outside the gene matches: 2. This CDR3 comprises 14 residues. The CDR3 DNA reads TGTGCCAGCAGCTTCGGCGGGGGGTCCTACGAGCAGTACTTC. Translation: CASSFGGGSYEQYF.

This chain uses TRBV28 with TRBJ1-1, with D hard to call. CDR1 and CDR2 from the germline V gene are MDHEN and SYDVKM. This CDR3 comprises 11 residues. Between the trimmed V and J ends, which lost 6 bases and 1 base, there was a span of 3 bases. CDR3 bases: TGTGCCAGCAGCGAGAACACTGAAGCTTTCTTT. The encoded protein is CASSENTEAFF.

This rearrangement joins TRBV5-1 to TRBJ2-5; unclear D gene. The CDR3 runs to 14 residues. Trimming removed 5 bases from V and 1 base from J, with 12 bases in between. The germline V gene encodes CDR1 SGHRS and CDR2 YFSETQ. This CDR3 reads CASSSVEIQETQYF. The CDR3 region has the DNA TGCGCCAGCAGTTCCGTAGAGATCCAAGAGACCCAGTACTTC.

The chain combines TRBV9 with TRBJ1-1; a weak D match, TRBD1 (5 bases). Per germline, CDR1 SGDLS and CDR2 YYNGEE. V was cut by 7 bases and J by 2 bases, with 18 bases left in between. The CDR3 runs to 15 residues. In DNA form, the CDR3 reads TGTGCCAGCTCCCAGAAGAGGGGAAATAACACTGAAGCTTTCTTT. As protein: CASSQKRGNNTEAFF.

V gene TRBV19 combines with J gene TRBJ1-5; 7 bases are a match to TRBD1. Losses at the gene ends were 7 bases for V and 5 bases for J; bases not matched to a gene: 5. CDR3 length equals 13 residues. Per germline, CDR1 LNHDA and CDR2 SQIVND (reference sequence). CDR3: CASNIDRDQPQHF. CDR3 nucleotide sequence: TGTGCCAGTAACATCGACAGGGATCAGCCCCAGCATTTT.

The chain links TRBV6-1 to TRBJ1-5; possible D gene TRBD1, 6 bases. The CDR3 runs to 14 residues. Per the germline V gene, CDR1 is MNHNS and CDR2 is SASEGT. Trimming removed 1 base at V and 6 bases at J, with 10 bases between. The CDR3 reads CASSEVGGRQPQHF. In DNA, the CDR3 is TGTGCCAGCAGTGAAGTCGGGGGGCGTCAGCCCCAGCATTTT.

The gene calls are TRBV6-6 and TRBJ2-7; D ambiguous. V lost 5 bases and J 4 bases, leaving 12 bases between the germline ends. The CDR3 totals 13 residues. Germline assignment: CDR1 MNHNY and CDR2 SVGAGI (reference sequence). CDR3 region: CASSTPGAYEQYF. CDR3 DNA sequence: TGTGCCAGCAGTACCCCAGGAGCTTACGAGCAGTACTTC.

This clone was counted only a few times. The CDR3: CASSYYRRLETF. The CDR3 nucleotides read TGTGCCAGCAGCTATTACAGGAGGCTAGAGACCTTC. This chain links TRBV5-4 with TRBJ1-2, with D possibly matching TRBD1 (5 bases). Germline V CDR1 and CDR2: SGHNT, YYREEE (reference sequence). There are 12 residues in the CDR3. V was trimmed by 3 bases and J by 14 bases, leaving 17 bases between them.

The rearrangement links TRBV4-3 to TRBJ2-7, with 11 bases identical to TRBD1. With V trimmed by 1 base and J by 3 bases, 5 bases remained unmatched. The germline V gene encodes CDR1 LGHNA and CDR2 YSLEER. The CDR3 loop spans 16 amino acids. The CDR3 DNA reads TGCGCCAGCAGCCAAGGCACGGGACAGGGGGGCTACGAGCAGTACTTC. This translates into CASSQGTGQGGYEQYF.

This rearrangement joins TRBV15 to TRBJ2-2, with D possibly called TRBD1 or TRBD2 (5 bases each). There are 14 residues in the CDR3. The germline V gene encodes CDR1 LNHNV and CDR2 YYDKDF (reference sequence). V was pared by 6 bases and J by 0 bases, with 8 bases between. CDR3 amino acids: CATSGGANTGELFF. Here the CDR3 DNA reads TGTGCCACCAGTGGGGGTGCGAACACCGGGGAGCTGTTTTTT.

The chain has TRBV9 and TRBJ2-4, with 8 bases fitting TRBD2. Germline loops: CDR1 SGDLS, CDR2 YYNGEE. The CDR3 is 14 amino acids. After removal of 3 bases from V and 6 bases from J, the junction contained 5 bases not matched to a gene. CDR3 nucleotides: TGTGCCAGCAGCGCGCGGGGGGTTGGAAACATTCAGTACTTC. This sequence encodes CASSARGVGNIQYF.

V and J are TRBV5-6 and TRBJ2-5, with TRBD2 matching 8 bases. Germline CDR1 and CDR2: SGHDT and YYEEEE. The trim removed 4 bases at V and 2 bases at J, leaving 10 bases unmatched. The CDR3 has 16 residues. CDR3 loop: CASSLLGAGEQETQYF. In DNA form, the CDR3 reads TGTGCCAGCAGCCTGCTAGGAGCGGGGGAGCAAGAGACCCAGTACTTC.

V usage is TRBV19 and J usage is TRBJ1-4; 11 positions agree with TRBD1. CDR3 length: 14 amino acids. J gave up 11 bases and V 7 bases, and 9 bases lay outside the gene matches. Germline CDR1 LNHDA, CDR2 SQIVND (reference sequence). CDR3 nucleotide sequence: TGTGCCAGTACCACAGGACAGGGGGCAAGGAAACTGTTTTTT. This codes for CASTTGQGARKLFF.

The table lists this clone with a few counts. The rearrangement joins TRBV11-2 to TRBJ1-2; weak D call: TRBD1 (6 bases). The V end was cut by 1 base, the J end by 5 bases, with 20 bases between. CDR1 and CDR2 (germline): SGHAT, FQNNGV. The CDR3 has 17 residues. The CDR3 spells CASSLGQGYESGYGYTF. CDR3 nucleotides: TGTGCCAGCAGCTTAGGGCAGGGGTACGAGTCAGGGTATGGCTACACCTTC.

This rearrangement joins TRBV7-3 to TRBJ2-7; 7 bases are shared with TRBD1. The V gene end was trimmed by 6 bases and the J gene end by 2 bases; junction bases not matched to a gene: 7. The CDR3 length is 14 residues. Germline V gene lookup returns CDR1 SGHTA and CDR2 FQGTGA. CDR3 sequence reads: CASRYPGQTYEQYF. In nucleotides, the CDR3 is TGTGCCAGCAGGTATCCGGGACAGACCTACGAGCAGTACTTC.

This clone has a single count. The chain uses TRBV19 and TRBJ1-4; D is possibly TRBD1 (5 bases). Trimming removed 4 bases at V and 6 bases at J, with 12 bases between. The CDR3 is 14 amino acids. CDR1 and CDR2 from the germline V gene are LNHDA and SQIVND (reference sequence). CDR3 bases: TGTGCCAGTAGTAATCGGGACTATCATGAAAAACTGTTTTTT. The encoded protein is CASSNRDYHEKLFF.

V usage is TRBV19 and J usage is TRBJ1-1; possibly TRBD1 for D (5 bases). With 2 bases removed from V and 9 bases from J, the gap between germline ends came to 10 bases. The CDR3 covers 12 residues. Germline lookup yields CDR1 LNHDA and CDR2 SQIVND (reference sequence). The chain's CDR3 is CASSITGRKAFF. The CDR3 DNA is TGTGCCAGTAGTATAACAGGCAGGAAAGCTTTCTTT.

The chain combines TRBV11-2 with TRBJ2-5; tentative D call: TRBD1 (5 bases). The length of the CDR3 is 13 residues. Looked up from germline, CDR1 is SGHAT and CDR2 is FQNNGV. Trimming stripped 0 bases from V and 7 bases from J, with 9 bases between. The CDR3 nucleotides read TGTGCCAGCAGCTTAGACAGGGATTGGACCCAGTACTTC. Its protein product is CASSLDRDWTQYF.

The V and J genes are TRBV7-9 and TRBJ2-1, with 13 bases fitting TRBD2. The germline V gene encodes CDR1 SEHNR and CDR2 FQNEAQ (reference sequence). Losses at the gene ends were 5 bases for V and 0 bases for J; bases not matched to a gene: 7. The CDR3 runs to 18 residues. CDR3 amino acids: CASSLRTSGGSSYNEQFF. CDR3 DNA: TGTGCCAGCAGCCTACGGACTAGCGGGGGAAGCTCCTACAATGAGCAGTTCTTC.

J is TRBJ2-2 and V is TRBV9; no reliable D call. V shed 0 bases and J shed 2 bases, with 8 bases lying between them. CDR3 length: 15 residues. Germline V gene sequence: CDR1 SGDLS, CDR2 YYNGEE. The CDR3 protein is CASSVGGINTGELFF. CDR3 nucleotides: TGTGCCAGCAGCGTAGGAGGTATCAACACCGGGGAGCTGTTTTTT.

The rearrangement links TRBV11-2 to TRBJ2-2, with 11 positions matching TRBD1. The V gene end was trimmed by 6 bases and the J gene end by 5 bases; junction bases not matched to a gene: 8. CDR3 length equals 16 residues. Germline CDR1 SGHAT, CDR2 FQNNGV. The DNA of the CDR3 is TGTGCCAGCAGTTCCGGACAGGGGGCGCGAACCGGGGAGCTGTTTTTT. Translated: CASSSGQGARTGELFF.

This chain connects TRBV7-9 to TRBJ2-1; 8 nucleotides match TRBD2. The CDR3 length is 13 residues. Germline loops: CDR1 SEHNR, CDR2 FQNEAQ (reference sequence). V lost 5 bases to trimming and J lost 10 bases; unmatched junction nucleotides: 7. The CDR3 DNA reads TGTGCCAGCAGCCGCGGGACTAGTCGCGAGCAGTTCTTC. Translating gives CASSRGTSREQFF.

The V call is TRBV6-5, the J call TRBJ1-1; the D gene is possibly TRBD1 (5 bases). The germline gives CDR1 MNHEY, CDR2 SVGAGI. The V end lost 8 bases, the J end lost 1 base, and 11 bases lay between the germline ends. This CDR3 has 13 amino acids. The CDR3 nucleotides are TGTGCCAGCTCATGGGACGGGAACACTGAAGCTTTCTTT. It codes for CASSWDGNTEAFF.